The clone carrying this T cell receptor (beta chain) was detected only a few times. Its specificity is not known. The sample originates from a study of T cell responses to AZD1222 COVID-19 vaccine. Study-level results: Donors were chiefly white British, with a greater number of females, and clonal diversity was perhaps underestimated. Sampled repertoires all dated from after the peak T cell response.

The data were produced by immunoSEQ multiplex PCR, yet TCRdb's version contains in-frame clones alone and is incomplete. Of roughly 100,000 clones detected, 82% appear once; the ten largest clones hold about 5%. The receptor was isolated from an adult in good health. Sequencing used peripheral blood, obtained on day 0 of AZD1222 vaccination.

The CDR3 DNA follows: TGTGCCAGTAGTCTAATCTGGACAGGGGAAAGATCCTACGAGCAGTACTTC. It is translated as CASSLIWTGERSYEQYF. The chain employs TRBV19 and TRBJ2-7; 9 bases match TRBD1. V lost 5 bases to trimming and J lost 1 base; unmatched junction nucleotides: 12. Germline V gene lookup returns CDR1 LNHDA and CDR2 SQIVND (reference sequence). This CDR3 spans 17 amino acids.